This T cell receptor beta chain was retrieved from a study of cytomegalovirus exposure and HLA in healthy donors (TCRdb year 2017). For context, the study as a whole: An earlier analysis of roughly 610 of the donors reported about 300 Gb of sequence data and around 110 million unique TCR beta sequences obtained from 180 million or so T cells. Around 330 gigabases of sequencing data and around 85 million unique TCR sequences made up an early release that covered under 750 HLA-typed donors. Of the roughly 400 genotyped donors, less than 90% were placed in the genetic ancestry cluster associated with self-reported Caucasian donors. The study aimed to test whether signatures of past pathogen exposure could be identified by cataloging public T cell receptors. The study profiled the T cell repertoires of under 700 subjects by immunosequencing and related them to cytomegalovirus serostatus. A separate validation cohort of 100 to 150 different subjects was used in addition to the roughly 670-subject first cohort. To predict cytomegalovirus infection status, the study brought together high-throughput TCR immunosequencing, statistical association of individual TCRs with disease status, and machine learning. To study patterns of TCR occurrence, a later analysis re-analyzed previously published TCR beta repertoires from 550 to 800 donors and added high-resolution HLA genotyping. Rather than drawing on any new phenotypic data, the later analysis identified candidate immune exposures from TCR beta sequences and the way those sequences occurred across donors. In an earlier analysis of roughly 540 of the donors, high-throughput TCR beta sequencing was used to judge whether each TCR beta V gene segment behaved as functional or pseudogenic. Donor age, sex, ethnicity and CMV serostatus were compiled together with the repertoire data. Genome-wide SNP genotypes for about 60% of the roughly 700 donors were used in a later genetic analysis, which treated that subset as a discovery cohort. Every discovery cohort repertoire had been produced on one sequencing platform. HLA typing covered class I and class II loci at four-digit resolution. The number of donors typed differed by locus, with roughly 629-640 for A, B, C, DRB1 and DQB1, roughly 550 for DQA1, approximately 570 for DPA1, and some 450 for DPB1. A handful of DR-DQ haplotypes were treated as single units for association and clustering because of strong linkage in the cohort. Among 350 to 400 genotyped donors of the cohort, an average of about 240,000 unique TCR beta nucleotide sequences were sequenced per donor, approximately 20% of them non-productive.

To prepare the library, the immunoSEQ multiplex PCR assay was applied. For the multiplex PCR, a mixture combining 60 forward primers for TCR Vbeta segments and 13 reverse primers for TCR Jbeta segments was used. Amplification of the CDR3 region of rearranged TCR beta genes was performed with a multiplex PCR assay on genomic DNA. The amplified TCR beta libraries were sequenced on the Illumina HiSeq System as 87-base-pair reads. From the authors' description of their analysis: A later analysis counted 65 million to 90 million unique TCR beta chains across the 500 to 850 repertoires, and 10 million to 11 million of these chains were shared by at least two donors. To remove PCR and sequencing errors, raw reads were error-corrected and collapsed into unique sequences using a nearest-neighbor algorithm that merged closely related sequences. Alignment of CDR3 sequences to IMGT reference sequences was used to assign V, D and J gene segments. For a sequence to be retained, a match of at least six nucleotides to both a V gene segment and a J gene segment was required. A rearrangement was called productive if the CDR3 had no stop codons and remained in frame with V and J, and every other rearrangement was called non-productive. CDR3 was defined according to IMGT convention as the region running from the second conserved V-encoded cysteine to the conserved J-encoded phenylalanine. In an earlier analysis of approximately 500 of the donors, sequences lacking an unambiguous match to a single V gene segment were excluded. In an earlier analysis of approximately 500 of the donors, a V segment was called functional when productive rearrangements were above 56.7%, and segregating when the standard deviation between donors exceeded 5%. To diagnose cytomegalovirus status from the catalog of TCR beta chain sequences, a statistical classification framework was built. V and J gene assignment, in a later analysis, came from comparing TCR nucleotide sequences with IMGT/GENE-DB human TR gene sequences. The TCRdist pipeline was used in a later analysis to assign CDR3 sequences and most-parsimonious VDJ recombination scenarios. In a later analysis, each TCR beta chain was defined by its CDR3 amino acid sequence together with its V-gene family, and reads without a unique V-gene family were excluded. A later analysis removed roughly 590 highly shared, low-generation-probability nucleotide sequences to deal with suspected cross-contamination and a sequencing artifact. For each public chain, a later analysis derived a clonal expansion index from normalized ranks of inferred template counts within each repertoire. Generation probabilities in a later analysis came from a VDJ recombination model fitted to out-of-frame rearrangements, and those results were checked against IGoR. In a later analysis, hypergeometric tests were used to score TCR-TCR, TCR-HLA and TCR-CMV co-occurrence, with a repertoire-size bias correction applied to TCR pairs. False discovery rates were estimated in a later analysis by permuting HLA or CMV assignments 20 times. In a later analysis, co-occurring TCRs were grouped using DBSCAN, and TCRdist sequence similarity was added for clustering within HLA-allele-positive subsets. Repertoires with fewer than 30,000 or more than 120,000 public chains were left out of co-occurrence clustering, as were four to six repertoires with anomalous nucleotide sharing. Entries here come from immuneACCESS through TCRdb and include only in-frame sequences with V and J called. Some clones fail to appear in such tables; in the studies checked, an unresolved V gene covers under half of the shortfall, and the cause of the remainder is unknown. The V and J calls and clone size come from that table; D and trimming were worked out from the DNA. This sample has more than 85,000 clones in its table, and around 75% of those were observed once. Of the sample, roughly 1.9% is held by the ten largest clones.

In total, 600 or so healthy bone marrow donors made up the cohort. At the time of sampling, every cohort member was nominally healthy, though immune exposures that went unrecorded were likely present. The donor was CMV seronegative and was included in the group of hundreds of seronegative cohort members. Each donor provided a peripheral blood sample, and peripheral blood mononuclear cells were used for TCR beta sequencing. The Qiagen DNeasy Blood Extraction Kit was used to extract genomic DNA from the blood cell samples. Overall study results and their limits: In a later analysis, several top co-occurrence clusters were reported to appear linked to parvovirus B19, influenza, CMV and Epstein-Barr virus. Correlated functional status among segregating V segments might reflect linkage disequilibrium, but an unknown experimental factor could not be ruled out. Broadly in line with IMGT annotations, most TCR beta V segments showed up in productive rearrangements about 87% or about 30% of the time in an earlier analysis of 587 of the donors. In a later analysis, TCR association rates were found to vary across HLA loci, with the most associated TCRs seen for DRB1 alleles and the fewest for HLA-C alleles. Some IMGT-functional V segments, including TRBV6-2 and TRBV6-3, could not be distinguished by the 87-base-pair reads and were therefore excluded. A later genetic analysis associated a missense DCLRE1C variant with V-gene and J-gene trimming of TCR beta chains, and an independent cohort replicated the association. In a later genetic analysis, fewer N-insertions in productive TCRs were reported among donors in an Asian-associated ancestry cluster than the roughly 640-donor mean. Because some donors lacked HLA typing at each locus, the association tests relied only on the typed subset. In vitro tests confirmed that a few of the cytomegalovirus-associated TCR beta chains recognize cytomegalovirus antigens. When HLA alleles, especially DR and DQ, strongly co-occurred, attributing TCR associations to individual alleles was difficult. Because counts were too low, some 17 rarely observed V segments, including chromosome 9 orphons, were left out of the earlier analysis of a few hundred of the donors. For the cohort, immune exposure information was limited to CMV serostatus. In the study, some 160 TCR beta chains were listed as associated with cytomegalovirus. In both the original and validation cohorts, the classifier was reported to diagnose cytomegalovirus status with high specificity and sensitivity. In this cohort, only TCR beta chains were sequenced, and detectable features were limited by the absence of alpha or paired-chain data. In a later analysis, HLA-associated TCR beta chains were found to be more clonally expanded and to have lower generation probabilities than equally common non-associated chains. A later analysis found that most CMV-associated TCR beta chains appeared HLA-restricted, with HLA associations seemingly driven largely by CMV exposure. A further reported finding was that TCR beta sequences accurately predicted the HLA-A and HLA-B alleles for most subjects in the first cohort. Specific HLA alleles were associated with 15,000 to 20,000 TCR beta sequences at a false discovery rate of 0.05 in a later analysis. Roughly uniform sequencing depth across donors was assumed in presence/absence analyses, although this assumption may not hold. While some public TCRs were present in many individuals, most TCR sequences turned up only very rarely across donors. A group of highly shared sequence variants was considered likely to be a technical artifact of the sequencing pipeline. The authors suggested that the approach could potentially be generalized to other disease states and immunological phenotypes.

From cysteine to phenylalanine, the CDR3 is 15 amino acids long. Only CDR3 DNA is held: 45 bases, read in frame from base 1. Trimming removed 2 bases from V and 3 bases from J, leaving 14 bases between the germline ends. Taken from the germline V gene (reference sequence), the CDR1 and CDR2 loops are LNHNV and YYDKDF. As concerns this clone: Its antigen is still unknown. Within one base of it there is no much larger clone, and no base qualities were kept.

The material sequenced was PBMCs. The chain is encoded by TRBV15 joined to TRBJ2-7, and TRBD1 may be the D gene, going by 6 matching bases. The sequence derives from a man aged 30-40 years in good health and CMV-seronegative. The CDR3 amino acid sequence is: CATSRLPGHLYEQYF. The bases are TGTGCCACCAGCAGACTCCCGGGACATCTCTACGAGCAGTACTTC.